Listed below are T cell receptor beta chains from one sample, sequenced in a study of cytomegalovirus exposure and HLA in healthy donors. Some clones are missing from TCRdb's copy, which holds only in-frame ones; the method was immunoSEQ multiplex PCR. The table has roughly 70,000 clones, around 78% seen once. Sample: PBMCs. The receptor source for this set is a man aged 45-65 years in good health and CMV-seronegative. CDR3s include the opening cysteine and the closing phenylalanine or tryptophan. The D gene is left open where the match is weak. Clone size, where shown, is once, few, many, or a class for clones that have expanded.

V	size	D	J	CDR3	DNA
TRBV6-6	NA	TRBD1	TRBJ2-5	CASTKTGTGLQETQYF	TGTGCCAGCACCAAGACAGGGACCGGATTACAAGAGACCCAGTACTTC
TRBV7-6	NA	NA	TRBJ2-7	CASSLKESSYEQYF	TGTGCCAGCAGCTTAAAAGAGAGCTCCTACGAGCAGTACTTC
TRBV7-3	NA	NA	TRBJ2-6	CASSSTGFRANVLTF	TGTGCCAGCAGCTCTACAGGGTTTAGGGCCAACGTCCTGACTTTC
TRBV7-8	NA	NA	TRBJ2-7	CASSPRTSLGDEQYF	TGTGCCAGCAGCCCTAGGACTTCTCTCGGGGACGAGCAGTACTTC
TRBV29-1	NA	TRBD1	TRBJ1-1	CSAGQGTEAFF	TGCAGCGCAGGACAGGGGACTGAAGCTTTCTTT
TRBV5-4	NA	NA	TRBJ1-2	CASSLGGSNYGYTF	TGTGCCAGCAGCTTGGGAGGATCTAACTATGGCTACACCTTC
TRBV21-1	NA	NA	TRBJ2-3	CASSKGRTSRPSTDTQYF	TGTGCCAGCAGCAAAGGGAGGACTAGCAGACCAAGCACAGATACGCAGTATTTT
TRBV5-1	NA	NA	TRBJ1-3	CASSVEGVSSGNTIYF	TGCGCCAGCAGCGTTGAAGGGGTTAGCTCTGGAAACACCATATATTTT
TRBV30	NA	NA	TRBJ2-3	CAWSASTDTQYF	TGTGCCTGGAGTGCTAGCACAGATACGCAGTATTTT
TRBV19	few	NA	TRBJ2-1	CASSEYLDRASYNEQFF	TGTGCCAGTAGCGAATATCTCGACAGAGCCTCCTACAATGAGCAGTTCTTC
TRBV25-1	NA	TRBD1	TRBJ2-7	CASSATGGVEQYF	TGTGCCAGCAGTGCGACAGGGGGAGTCGAGCAGTACTTC
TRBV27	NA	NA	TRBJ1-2	CASSSERETDYTF	TGTGCCAGCAGTTCGGAACGAGAAACAGACTACACCTTC
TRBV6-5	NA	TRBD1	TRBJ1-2	CASSGTGGTYGYTF	TGTGCCAGCAGTGGGACAGGGGGGACCTATGGCTACACCTTC
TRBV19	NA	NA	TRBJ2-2	CASSVIHANTGELFF	TGTGCCAGTAGTGTAATACATGCGAACACCGGGGAGCTGTTTTTT
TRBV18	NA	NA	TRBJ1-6	CASSQTSGIPYNSPLHF	TGTGCCAGCTCACAAACCTCGGGGATCCCCTATAATTCACCCCTCCACTTT
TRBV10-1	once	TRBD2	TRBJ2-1	CASSILAGGTDEQFF	TGCGCCAGCAGTATCCTAGCGGGAGGGACGGATGAGCAGTTCTTC
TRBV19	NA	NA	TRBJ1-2	CASTAGGAPGYTF	TGTGCCAGTACCGCCGGTGGGGCGCCTGGCTACACCTTC
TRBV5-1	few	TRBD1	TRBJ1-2	CASRDSMDWGYTF	TGCGCCAGTAGGGACAGTATGGATTGGGGCTACACCTTC
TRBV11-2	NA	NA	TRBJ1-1	CASSGRTVTEAFF	TGTGCCAGCAGCGGTCGGACAGTGACTGAAGCTTTCTTT
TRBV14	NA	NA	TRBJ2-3	CASSQDLVTSTDTQYF	TGTGCCAGCAGCCAAGATTTGGTTACTAGCACAGATACGCAGTATTTT
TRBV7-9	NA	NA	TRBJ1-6	CASSSGAPLHF	TGTGCCAGCAGCTCTGGAGCACCCCTCCACTTT
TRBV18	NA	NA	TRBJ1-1	CASSPGQRNTEAFF	TGTGCCAGCTCACCGGGACAACGGAACACTGAAGCTTTCTTT
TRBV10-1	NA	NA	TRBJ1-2	CASSEYRAYGYTF	TGCGCCAGCAGTGAGTACAGGGCCTATGGCTACACCTTC
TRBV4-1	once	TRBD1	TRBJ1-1	CASSHGQGLSEAFF	TGCGCCAGCAGCCACGGACAGGGGTTGTCTGAAGCTTTCTTT
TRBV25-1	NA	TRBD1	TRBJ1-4	CASRSRGRTEKLFF	TGTGCCAGCAGGTCCAGGGGGCGTACAGAAAAACTGTTTTTT
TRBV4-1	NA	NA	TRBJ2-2	CASSQDPSLWTGELFF	TGCGCCAGCAGCCAAGATCCGAGTCTTTGGACCGGGGAGCTGTTTTTT
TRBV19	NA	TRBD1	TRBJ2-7	CASSSDRVSYEQYF	TGTGCCAGTAGTAGCGACAGGGTTTCCTACGAGCAGTACTTC
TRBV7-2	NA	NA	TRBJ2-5	CASSPPLGAQRETQYF	TGTGCCAGCAGCCCACCCCTGGGGGCCCAGCGAGAGACCCAGTACTTC
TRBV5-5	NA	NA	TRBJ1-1	CASSLGLRENTEAFF	TGTGCCAGCAGCTTGGGGCTGCGGGAGAACACTGAAGCTTTCTTT
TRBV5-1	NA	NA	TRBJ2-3	CASRTELTDTQYF	TGCGCCAGCAGGACAGAACTCACAGATACGCAGTATTTT
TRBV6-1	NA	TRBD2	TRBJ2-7	CATLRTSYVSEQYF	TGTGCCACCCTAAGGACTAGTTATGTCAGCGAGCAGTACTTC
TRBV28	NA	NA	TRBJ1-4	CASSLSSETNEKLFF	TGTGCCAGCAGTTTATCGTCAGAAACCAATGAAAAACTGTTTTTT
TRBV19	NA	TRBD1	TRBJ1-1	CASSTTGFDTEAFF	TGTGCCAGTAGTACGACAGGGTTTGACACTGAAGCTTTCTTT
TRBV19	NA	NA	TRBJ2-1	CASSVGGIYNEQFF	TGTGCCAGTAGTGTCGGAGGTATCTACAATGAGCAGTTCTTC
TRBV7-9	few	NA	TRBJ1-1	CASSLFQEAFF	TGTGCCAGCAGCTTATTCCAGGAAGCTTTCTTT